The 7 T cell receptor beta chains presented below share a single source sample, sequenced in a study of blood T cells in healthy people across ages. A second PCR, run for roughly 7 to 12 cycles, used a sample-barcoded 5' primer plus a J-beta primer mix. A single record per CDR3 protein comes from TCRdb applying MiXCR to the 5' RACE reads. The sample lists about 640,000 distinct CDR3 sequences; 45% to 65% were seen once. The sample was blood. The receptors derive from a man in his 60s in good health.

The CDR3 loop reads CASSFNRNNEQFF. The CDR3, as DNA: TGTGCCAGCAGTTTCAATCGAAACAATGAGCAGTTCTTC. The chain employs TRBV27 and TRBJ2-1; no definite D call. V was cut by 3 bases and J by 5 bases, with 8 bases left in between. The CDR3 runs 13 residues. Germline lookup yields CDR1 MNHEY and CDR2 SMNVEV (reference sequence).

The CDR3 protein is CASSSTGNGEAFF. The CDR3 DNA follows: TGTGCCAGCAGTTCCACAGGGAACGGTGAAGCTTTCTTT. The V gene is TRBV6-5, the J gene TRBJ1-1, with D perhaps matching TRBD1 (6 bases). This CDR3 is 13 amino acids long. V was cut by 4 bases and J by 7 bases, with 13 bases left in between. The germline V gene encodes CDR1 MNHEY and CDR2 SVGAGI.

The chain carries TRBV20-1 and TRBJ2-5; TRBD2 agrees at 12 bases. The germline V gene has CDR1 DFQATT and CDR2 SNEGSKA (reference sequence). The CDR3 extends over 14 amino acids. J gave up 7 bases and V 6 bases, and 9 bases lay outside the gene matches. The CDR3 DNA sequence: TGCAGTGCGTTGTGGACTAGCGGGGATGGGACCCAGTACTTC. The encoded protein is CSALWTSGDGTQYF.

The chain recombines TRBV5-5 with TRBJ2-3; D is unclear. The V gene lost 7 bases and the J gene lost 2 bases, with 17 bases spanning the gap. Germline CDR1 is SGHKS and CDR2 is YYEKEE (reference sequence). The CDR3 spans 15 residues. The CDR3: CASARSATHTDTQYF. DNA for the CDR3: TGTGCCAGCGCCCGGTCGGCTACCCACACAGATACGCAGTATTTT.

The chain has TRBV5-1 and TRBJ1-2; the match to TRBD1 covers 9 bases. This CDR3 comprises 14 residues. The germline CDR1 and CDR2 sequences are SGHRS and YFSETQ. V gave up 7 bases and J gave up 4 bases; unmatched junction bases: 8. The CDR3 sequence is CASGLDRGSYGYTF. Written as DNA, the CDR3 is TGCGCCAGCGGCCTAGACAGGGGGAGCTATGGCTACACCTTC.

V and J are TRBV7-7 and TRBJ2-1; D perhaps matches TRBD1 (6 bases). The CDR3 extends over 14 amino acids. The V and J ends lost 1 base and 8 bases respectively, with 12 bases between them. In germline, CDR1 is SSHAT, CDR2 FNYEAQ (reference sequence). CDR3 in amino acids: CASSLGRGGHEQFF. The CDR3 DNA sequence: TGTGCCAGCAGCTTAGGCAGGGGCGGGCATGAGCAGTTCTTC.

This clonotype was detected many times. The chain has TRBV4-2 and TRBJ1-6; D not resolved. V was shortened by 0 bases and J by 8 bases, with 14 bases between the two germline ends. The V gene's germline CDR1 is LGHNA and CDR2 YNFKEQ. The CDR3 has 16 residues. The CDR3 is CASSQDSAESHSPLHF. In DNA form, the CDR3 reads TGTGCCAGCAGCCAAGATTCGGCCGAATCCCATTCACCCCTCCACTTT.